This passage covers 27 T cell receptor beta chains from one sample sequenced in a study of blood T cell repertoires in COVID-19. Only in-frame clones appear in the TCRdb table, and some are missing; sequencing was by immunoSEQ multiplex PCR. There are around 200,000 clones in the sample; approximately 86% occur only once, and 2.5% to 4% lies in the top ten. Input material: peripheral blood. These receptors were obtained from a man between 65 and 85 years old with acute or convalescent COVID-19.

By sample fraction, this clone is medium-sized. The V call is TRBV10-3, the J call TRBJ2-3; TRBD1 agrees at 7 bases. With 9 bases clipped from V and 10 bases from J, the junction kept 25 bases outside the gene matches. This CDR3 is 17 amino acids long. Germline V gene data show CDR1 as ENHRY and CDR2 as SYGVKD. The CDR3 sequence: CAIKEGANEARVPAQYF. The CDR3 DNA reads as TGTGCCATAAAAGAGGGGGCTAACGAAGCCAGGGTTCCAGCGCAGTATTTT.

This clone has a handful of counts. Different DNA sequences within this sample yield the same CDR3. The J gene is TRBJ1-5, the V gene TRBV5-1; D perhaps matches TRBD1 (6 bases). The CDR3 has 15 amino acids. V was cut by 0 bases and J by 2 bases, with 9 bases left in between. Per germline, CDR1 SGHRS and CDR2 YFSETQ. DNA of the CDR3: TGCGCCAGCAGCTTGGCGCCAGGGGGCAATCAGCCCCAGCATTTT. The encoded protein is CASSLAPGGNQPQHF.

The rearrangement links TRBV18 to TRBJ1-4; 7 positions match TRBD1. Germline-derived CDR1 and CDR2 are KGHSH and LQKENI. The CDR3 is 16 residues long. V trimming: 1 base; J trimming: 2 bases; junction bases outside the gene matches: 4. CDR3: CASSPQQGRTNEKLFF. Written as DNA, the CDR3 is TGTGCCAGCTCACCACAACAGGGGAGGACTAATGAAAAACTGTTTTTT. The full variable domain, in which reference TRBV18 and TRBJ1-4 provide the parts outside the CDR3, is NAGVMQNPRHLVRRRGQEARLRCSPMKGHSHVYWYRQLPEEGLKFMVYLQKENIIDESGMPKERFSAEFPKEGPSILRIQQVVRGDSAAYFCASSPQQGRTNEKLFFGSGTQLSVL.

V gene TRBV6-5 combines with J gene TRBJ1-5, with 8 bases that match TRBD1. The CDR3 has 14 residues. V dropped 6 bases and J dropped 6; count of bases not matched to a gene: 7. Germline values: CDR1 MNHEY, CDR2 SVGAGI. CDR3 nucleotide sequence: TGTGCCAGCAGCAGGGGGCAAGTTGTTCAGCCCCAGCATTTT. Residues: CASSRGQVVQPQHF.

The chain is built from TRBV28 and TRBJ2-1; a weak D match, TRBD2 (6 bases). The germline V gene has CDR1 MDHEN and CDR2 SYDVKM. This CDR3 region has 12 residues. Deletions cut 3 bases from V and 15 bases from J, with 15 bases between. The CDR3 sequence: CASSFSGTSGFF. As DNA, the CDR3 is TGTGCCAGCAGTTTCTCCGGGACTTCGGGGTTCTTC.

The DNA for the CDR3 is TGTGCCAGCAGTTCAGGAGGTTGGGGTGGGTCCTACGAGCAGTACTTC. Amino acids: CASSSGGWGGSYEQYF. The rearrangement joins TRBV6-5 to TRBJ2-7; tentative D call: TRBD2 (5 bases). Germline CDR1 reads MNHEY; CDR2 reads SVGAGI. The CDR3 totals 16 residues. V lost 4 bases, J lost 1 base, and 17 bases lay in between.

This clone was picked up one time. V usage is TRBV3-1 (or the pseudogene TRBV3-2) and J usage is TRBJ2-7; D is ambiguous. Germline CDR1 reads LGHDT; CDR2 reads YNNKEL (reference sequence). Trimming pared 3 bases from V and 3 bases from J, leaving 15 bases between. The CDR3 length is 15 residues. The CDR3 DNA follows: TGTGCCAGCAGCCATAGAGGCAACCTTAACTACGAGCAGTACTTC. Protein product: CASSHRGNLNYEQYF.

The chain recombines TRBV5-1 with TRBJ1-2; D unclear. The V end was cut by 0 bases, the J end by 5 bases, with 17 bases between. The CDR3 contains 16 residues. The germline gives CDR1 SGHRS, CDR2 YFSETQ. CDR3 nucleotide sequence: TGCGCCAGCAGCTTGGATCCCGGGGAGGCGGGATATGGCTACACCTTC. Amino acids: CASSLDPGEAGYGYTF.

The gene calls are TRBV5-6 and TRBJ1-4; maybe TRBD1 (6 bases). Trimming left V 4 bases short and J 7 bases short, with 14 bases between. The CDR3 loop spans 14 amino acids. Germline CDR1 is SGHDT and CDR2 is YYEEEE. The CDR3, as DNA: TGTGCCAGCAGCCCAGGGGTTGGTGGTGAAAAACTGTTTTTT. It specifies CASSPGVGGEKLFF.

The chain recombines TRBV18 with TRBJ2-2; 10 nucleotides match TRBD1. In germline, CDR1 is KGHSH, CDR2 LQKENI. The CDR3 has 20 amino acids. Germline trimming cut 3 bases from V and 4 bases from J; bases unmatched to any gene: 17. The CDR3 loop reads CASSPLPGQGSPATTGELFF. The CDR3, as DNA: TGTGCCAGCTCACCTCTCCCGGGACAGGGGTCTCCGGCGACCACCGGGGAGCTGTTTTTT.

Remarks on this clone: One end of the junction does not line up with germline, which may come from a read error. This rearrangement joins TRBV7-2 to TRBJ2-4; perhaps TRBD2 as D (5 bases). This CDR3 region has 12 residues. CDR1 SGHTA and CDR2 FQGNSA come from the germline V gene. CDR3 bases: TGTGCCAGCAGCTTAGACGAGGGCCAGCAACACTTC. Translated: CASSLDEGQQHF.

The chain couples TRBV7-2 to TRBJ2-1, with TRBD1 matching over 8 bases. The germline CDR1 and CDR2 sequences are SGHTA and FQGNSA. The CDR3 length is 14 residues. Trimming cost V 4 bases and J 2 bases; bases outside gene matches: 1. The DNA for the CDR3 is TGTGCCAGCAGCTCGACAGGGGCCTACAATGAGCAGTTCTTC. This sequence encodes CASSSTGAYNEQFF.

J is TRBJ2-3 and V is TRBV30; 8 bases match TRBD2. J was trimmed by 8 bases and V by 3 bases; bases with no gene match: 1. Germline CDR1 is GTSNPN and CDR2 is SVGIG (reference sequence). This CDR3 is built from 11 residues. For the CDR3, the DNA is TGTGCCTGGAGCGGGACTAGTACGCAGTATTTT. It is translated as CAWSGTSTQYF.

In its sample, this clone was seen a few times. The chain uses TRBV15 and TRBJ1-2; D uncertain. CDR1 and CDR2 (germline): LNHNV, YYDKDF (reference sequence). The CDR3 totals 13 residues. The V end was cut by 0 bases, the J end by 4 bases, with 6 bases between. CDR3 sequence reads: CATSRDFSYGYTF. CDR3 DNA: TGTGCCACCAGCAGAGATTTCAGCTATGGCTACACCTTC.

This clone was seen only a few times. The chain combines TRBV7-3 with TRBJ1-1; 10 nucleotides align to TRBD1. Germline lookup yields CDR1 SGHTA and CDR2 FQGTGA. The length of the CDR3 is 13 residues. V dropped 4 bases and J dropped 5; count of bases not matched to a gene: 1. This chain's CDR3 is CASSSDRGTEAFF. The CDR3 nucleotides are TGTGCCAGCAGCTCGGACAGGGGGACTGAAGCTTTCTTT.

The chain combines TRBV6-2 or TRBV6-3 with TRBJ2-7; D perhaps matches TRBD2 (5 bases). Trimming cost V 4 bases and J 3 bases, with 7 bases left between them. The V gene's germline CDR1 is MNHEY and CDR2 SVGEGT. The CDR3 has 12 amino acids. CDR3: CASSWTFYEQYF. Written as DNA, the CDR3 is TGTGCCAGCAGTTGGACTTTCTACGAGCAGTACTTC.

V is TRBV5-1 and J is TRBJ1-4, with D perhaps matching TRBD1 (6 bases). Germline CDR1 and CDR2: SGHRS and YFSETQ. This CDR3 is built from 16 residues. Trimming stripped 0 bases from V and 2 bases from J, with 11 bases between. The CDR3 here is CASSLGQVATNEKLFF. CDR3 nucleotides: TGCGCCAGCAGCTTGGGACAGGTGGCGACTAATGAAAAACTGTTTTTT.

The chain combines TRBV7-8 with TRBJ1-6; no firm D call. V lost 2 bases and J lost 6, with 17 bases in between. Germline V gives CDR1 SGHVS, CDR2 FQNEAQ. The CDR3 sequence is 17 residues long. The chain's CDR3 is CASSLNDESRPNSPLHF. CDR3 DNA: TGTGCCAGCAGCTTAAACGACGAATCCAGGCCTAATTCACCCCTCCACTTT.

This clone was detected once. The chain carries TRBV19 and TRBJ2-3; D is possibly TRBD2 (5 bases). The CDR3 extends over 16 amino acids. V lost 5 bases and J 4 bases, leaving 19 bases between the germline ends. Per the germline V gene, CDR1 is LNHDA and CDR2 is SQIVND (reference sequence). The chain's CDR3 is CASSPLGKEGADTQYF. The CDR3, as DNA: TGTGCCAGTAGTCCTCTCGGGAAAGAGGGTGCAGATACGCAGTATTTT.

Only one count was recorded for this clone. The chain uses TRBV18 and TRBJ1-2; the match to TRBD1 covers 9 bases. The germline CDR1 and CDR2 sequences are KGHSH and LQKENI. V trimming: 1 base; J trimming: 6 bases; junction bases outside the gene matches: 3. The CDR3 consists of 14 residues. The CDR3 nucleotides read TGTGCCAGCTCACCACGAACAGGGGGCGATGGCTACACCTTC. It yields the protein CASSPRTGGDGYTF.

In this sample, this clone turned up a few times. J is TRBJ1-5 and V is TRBV5-8; D not resolved. Germline loops: CDR1 SGHTS, CDR2 YDEGEE. With 6 bases removed from V and 6 bases from J, the gap between germline ends came to 13 bases. The CDR3 is 13 residues long. The CDR3 loop is CASTLLGSQPQHF. In DNA form, the CDR3 reads TGTGCCAGCACCCTTCTAGGGAGTCAGCCCCAGCATTTT.

CDR3 in amino acids: CASSRTSGAAEAFF. The DNA of the CDR3 is TGCGCCAGCAGCAGAACTTCAGGGGCGGCTGAAGCTTTCTTT. The J gene is TRBJ1-1, the V gene TRBV5-1; TRBD1 might be the D (6 bases). V was pared by 4 bases and J by 6 bases, with 16 bases between. CDR3 length equals 14 residues. CDR1 and CDR2 (germline): SGHRS, YFSETQ.

This clone was seen a single time. The chain links TRBV9 to TRBJ1-6; 8 bases agree with TRBD1. Trimming removed 0 bases from V and 7 bases from J; junction bases left unmatched: 9. This CDR3 region has 17 residues. Germline V gives CDR1 SGDLS, CDR2 YYNGEE. This CDR3 reads CASSVGPPGQGNSPLHF. The CDR3 bases are TGTGCCAGCAGCGTAGGCCCTCCAGGACAGGGAAATTCACCCCTCCACTTT.

This clone has just a few counts. The chain uses TRBV5-1 and TRBJ1-1; perhaps TRBD1 as D (6 bases). The germline V gene encodes CDR1 SGHRS and CDR2 YFSETQ. The CDR3 totals 15 residues. The V gene lost 4 bases and the J gene lost 1 base, with 14 bases spanning the gap. The CDR3: CASSLTGLENTEAFF. The CDR3 DNA sequence: TGCGCCAGCAGCCTTACAGGGCTAGAGAACACTGAAGCTTTCTTT.

The gene calls are TRBV5-1 and TRBJ2-2, with D perhaps matching TRBD2 (5 bases). The V gene lost 4 bases and the J gene lost 5 bases, with 15 bases spanning the gap. Looked up from germline, CDR1 is SGHRS and CDR2 is YFSETQ. This CDR3 is 15 amino acids long. CDR3 coding DNA: TGCGCCAGCAGCCCTCCCGCGGGCCGAACCGGGGAGCTGTTTTTT. This gives the protein CASSPPAGRTGELFF.

This rearrangement joins TRBV6-5 to TRBJ2-6; possibly TRBD1 for D (5 bases). The CDR3 consists of 15 residues. Trimming removed 6 bases at V and 2 bases at J, with 11 bases between. Per germline, CDR1 MNHEY and CDR2 SVGAGI. The CDR3 spells CASSVSRAGANVLTF. The CDR3 coding sequence is TGTGCCAGCAGCGTATCCAGGGCTGGGGCCAACGTCCTGACTTTC.

The rearrangement links TRBV6-5 to TRBJ1-5, with a weak D call TRBD1 (6 bases). The V end was cut by 1 base, the J end by 9 bases, with 10 bases between. In germline, CDR1 is MNHEY, CDR2 SVGAGI. This CDR3 comprises 13 residues. In DNA, the CDR3 is TGTGCCAGCAGTTACTTGCGGGGGCTGCCCCAGCATTTT. This encodes CASSYLRGLPQHF.